The 20 T cell receptor beta chains below were found in one sample sequenced in a study of blood T cells in healthy people across ages. Through a sample-barcoded 5' primer and a J-beta primer mix, a second PCR was run for 7 to 11 cycles. A single record per CDR3 protein comes from TCRdb applying MiXCR to the 5' RACE reads. The sample yields some 780,000 distinct CDR3 sequences, roughly 56% seen once. The sample comprised blood. All receptors come from a man between 40 and 49 years old in good health.

The chain joins TRBV6-4 to TRBJ2-3, with 9 bases fitting TRBD2. The V segment lost 0 bases and the J segment 4 bases; nucleotides outside the gene matches: 8. The CDR3 loop spans 17 amino acids. Germline V gene sequence: CDR1 MRHNA, CDR2 SNTAGT. CDR3 loop: CASSDSTAGGPPDTQYF. Written as DNA, the CDR3 is TGTGCCAGCAGTGACTCGACGGCGGGAGGGCCCCCAGATACGCAGTATTTT.

The chain joins TRBV9 to TRBJ2-1; 9 positions agree with TRBD1. Trimming cost V 4 bases and J 2 bases; bases outside gene matches: 4. The CDR3 has 15 amino acids. Germline CDR1 and CDR2: SGDLS and YYNGEE. CDR3 nucleotide sequence: TGTGCCAGCAGCAGAGGACAGGGGACCTACAATGAGCAGTTCTTC. Translation: CASSRGQGTYNEQFF.

This chain connects TRBV24-1 to TRBJ2-7, with D perhaps given as TRBD1 or TRBD2 (5 bases each). From germline, CDR1 is KGHDR and CDR2 SFDVKD. The V gene lost 7 bases and the J gene lost 4 bases, with 10 bases spanning the gap. This CDR3 spans 12 amino acids. In DNA, the CDR3 is TGTGCCACCAGACGGGACCGATACGAGCAGTACTTC. Translated, it gives CATRRDRYEQYF.

This clonotype was detected only a few times. The V and J genes are TRBV9 and TRBJ2-3; the D gene is possibly TRBD2 (6 bases). With 4 bases removed from V and 3 bases from J, the gap between germline ends came to 18 bases. The CDR3 has 16 amino acids. Per germline, CDR1 SGDLS and CDR2 YYNGEE. The CDR3 region is CASSSLRGVATDTQYF. The CDR3 DNA sequence: TGTGCCAGCAGCTCCCTCCGCGGGGTAGCGACAGATACGCAGTATTTT.

The chain couples TRBV9 to TRBJ1-1; perhaps TRBD1 as D (5 bases). Germline assignment: CDR1 SGDLS and CDR2 YYNGEE. Trimming removed 4 bases at V and 3 bases at J, with 13 bases between. The CDR3 has 14 residues. CDR3 protein: CASSPVVGDTEAFF. The CDR3, as DNA: TGTGCCAGCAGCCCGGTAGTGGGGGACACTGAAGCTTTCTTT. Complete variable domain (other parts from reference TRBV9 and TRBJ1-1): DSGVTQTPKHLITATGQRVTLRCSPRSGDLSVYWYQQSLDQGLQFLIQYYNGEERAKGNILERFSAQQFPDLHSELNLSSLELGDSALYFCASSPVVGDTEAFFGQGTRLTVV.

The chain links TRBV28 to TRBJ2-6; possible D gene TRBD1, 5 bases. This CDR3 has 11 residues. Per germline, CDR1 MDHEN and CDR2 SYDVKM. The V and J ends lost 6 bases and 18 bases respectively, with 15 bases between them. CDR3 coding DNA: TGTGCCAGCAGAGGAGTGACAGCCGAGACTTTC. Translating it yields CASRGVTAETF.

This rearrangement joins TRBV29-1 to TRBJ2-7; no reliable D call. With 6 bases removed from V and 1 base from J, the gap between germline ends came to 10 bases. The CDR3 spans 12 residues. The germline V gene encodes CDR1 SQVTM and CDR2 ANQGSEA. This CDR3 is CSVQRDSYEQYF. CDR3 coding DNA: TGCAGCGTACAGAGAGATTCCTACGAGCAGTACTTC.

This chain joins TRBV3-1 and TRBJ1-1; 7 bases line up with TRBD1. The ends lost 4 bases at V and 5 bases at J; junction bases unmatched: 10. The V gene's germline CDR1 is LGHDT and CDR2 YNNKEL (reference sequence). This CDR3 comprises 15 residues. The CDR3 region has the DNA TGTGCCAGCAGCCCGGCCGAGGGGGCGCGAACTGAAGCTTTCTTT. Residues: CASSPAEGARTEAFF.

This chain connects TRBV12-3 or TRBV12-4 to TRBJ2-5; unclear D gene. The CDR3 runs 13 residues. The ends were cut back, 7 bases at V and 5 bases at J, with 14 bases in the middle. DNA for the CDR3: TGTGCCAGCACGAACCCCGGAGTGGAGACCCAGTACTTC. Protein product: CASTNPGVETQYF.

V gene TRBV20-1 combines with J gene TRBJ2-1; 12 bases agree with TRBD2. Near its end, the DNA agrees better with TRBJ2-7, so the J call may be wrong. CDR3 length equals 15 residues. Germline loops: CDR1 DFQATT, CDR2 SNEGSKA (reference sequence). The chain's CDR3 is CSASLAGGAYNEQYF. CDR3 sequence (DNA): TGCAGTGCTTCGCTAGCGGGAGGGGCCTACAATGAGCAGTACTTC.

This clonotype came up a few times. This chain uses TRBV20-1 with TRBJ2-7; D possibly corresponds to TRBD2 (5 bases). The V and J ends lost 8 bases and 0 bases respectively, with 14 bases between them. The V gene's germline CDR1 is DFQATT and CDR2 SNEGSKA (reference sequence). The CDR3 totals 13 residues. In DNA, the CDR3 is TGCAGTCAGATCGCGGACTCCTCCTACGAGCAGTACTTC. Amino acid sequence: CSQIADSSYEQYF.

The chain carries TRBV6-2 or TRBV6-3 and TRBJ2-5; D unclear. The V end lost 7 bases, the J end lost 5 bases, and 8 bases lay between the germline ends. Germline loops: CDR1 MNHEY, CDR2 SVGEGT. The CDR3 has 11 amino acids. CDR3 sequence (DNA): TGTGCCAGCACCGATTGGGAGACCCAGTACTTC. Translated: CASTDWETQYF.

This clonotype was seen a handful of times. This chain connects TRBV9 to TRBJ1-1; no reliable D call. V lost 0 bases and J lost 4, with 7 bases in between. The germline gives CDR1 SGDLS, CDR2 YYNGEE. This CDR3 has 13 residues. This chain's CDR3 is CASSVGVSTEAFF. In nucleotides, the CDR3 is TGTGCCAGCAGCGTAGGGGTGTCCACTGAAGCTTTCTTT. Full variable domain (missing parts from reference TRBV9 and TRBJ1-1): DSGVTQTPKHLITATGQRVTLRCSPRSGDLSVYWYQQSLDQGLQFLIQYYNGEERAKGNILERFSAQQFPDLHSELNLSSLELGDSALYFCASSVGVSTEAFFGQGTRLTVV.

The V call is TRBV7-7, the J call TRBJ2-5, with D tentatively TRBD2 (6 bases). Germline V lookup: CDR1 SSHAT, CDR2 FNYEAQ (reference sequence). This CDR3 spans 16 amino acids. The V end lost 4 bases, the J end lost 5 bases, and 20 bases lay between the germline ends. DNA of the CDR3: TGTGCCAGCAGCTATAAGCCCGGAGGGAGTCACGAGACCCAGTACTTC. It yields the protein CASSYKPGGSHETQYF.

V usage is TRBV20-1 and J usage is TRBJ2-3; D unresolved. The CDR3 is made up of 15 amino acids. The germline CDR1 and CDR2 sequences are DFQATT and SNEGSKA (reference sequence). V was shortened by 5 bases and J by 2 bases, with 17 bases between the two germline ends. The CDR3 DNA is TGCAGTGCTCCTAACGTCAGGTGGGACACAGATACGCAGTATTTT. This gives the protein CSAPNVRWDTDTQYF.

This chain links TRBV4-3 with TRBJ2-3, with TRBD2 identical over 7 bases. The CDR3 has 14 residues. In germline, CDR1 is LGHNA, CDR2 YSLEER. J lost 5 bases, V lost 1 base, and 3 bases had no gene match. The DNA of the CDR3 is TGCGCCAGCAGCCAAGGGGAGGGATTAGATACGCAGTATTTT. Translated: CASSQGEGLDTQYF.

This chain joins TRBV4-3 and TRBJ2-1, with D possibly TRBD2 on 5 matching bases. Trimming removed 3 bases at V and 5 bases at J, with 23 bases between. CDR3 length equals 18 residues. In germline, CDR1 is LGHNA, CDR2 YSLEER. The CDR3 reads CASSQDLGGSSKDNEQFF. The CDR3 DNA sequence: TGCGCCAGCAGCCAGGACTTGGGCGGCAGCAGTAAAGACAATGAGCAGTTCTTC.

This clonotype was counted a few times. This chain uses TRBV7-6 with TRBJ1-2; no clear D gene. Germline V gene lookup returns CDR1 SGHVS and CDR2 FNYEAQ. This CDR3 is built from 14 residues. The ends were cut back, 1 base at V and 8 bases at J, with 14 bases in the middle. The CDR3 nucleotides read TGTGCCAGCAGCTTAGGGGTCTCGGACGGCGGCTACACCTTC. Translated: CASSLGVSDGGYTF.

The V call is TRBV7-9, the J call TRBJ1-2; no reliable D call. CDR1 and CDR2 (germline): SEHNR, FQNEAQ (reference sequence). V shed 4 bases and J shed 4 bases, with 16 bases lying between them. CDR3 length equals 15 residues. CDR3 amino acids: CASSSEVRKLYGYTF. The CDR3 bases are TGTGCCAGCAGCTCCGAGGTGCGGAAACTCTATGGCTACACCTTC.

This clonotype has just a few counts. CDR3 coding DNA: TGCGCCAGCAGCGGGGGACAGCTGGAAGAGACCCAGTACTTC. It specifies CASSGGQLEETQYF. This chain connects TRBV5-1 to TRBJ2-5, with TRBD1 identical over 7 bases. V trimming: 4 bases; J trimming: 3 bases; junction bases outside the gene matches: 6. This CDR3 has 14 residues. Germline V gene data show CDR1 as SGHRS and CDR2 as YFSETQ. Full variable domain (rest looked up from reference TRBV5-1 and TRBJ2-5): KAGVTQTPRYLIKTRGQQVTLSCSPISGHRSVSWYQQTPGQGLQFLFEYFSETQRNKGNFPGRFSGRQFSNSRSEMNVSTLELGDSALYLCASSGGQLEETQYFGPGTRLLVL.